The 29 T cell receptor beta chains below all came from one sample that was sequenced in a study of control samples from healthy donors and cancer patients. Only in-frame clones appear in the TCRdb table, and some are missing; sequencing was by immunoSEQ multiplex PCR. Here the sample spans some 82,000 clones, more than 75% being singletons. The sequencing sample was made of blood. The receptors were sampled from a man aged 45-65 years in good health.

This sequence joins TRBV29-1 and TRBJ1-1, with D possibly TRBD1 on 5 matching bases. Looked up from germline, CDR1 is SQVTM and CDR2 is ANQGSEA. The CDR3 runs to 14 residues. Trimming shortened V by 5 bases and J by 1 base, and 14 bases separated the two germline ends. The CDR3 bases are TGCAGCGTTTGGGACTCTACCAAGAACACTGAAGCTTTCTTT. Translated, it gives CSVWDSTKNTEAFF.

The chain links TRBV9 to TRBJ2-1; D not resolved. CDR1 SGDLS and CDR2 YYNGEE come from the germline V gene. V was cut by 0 bases and J by 1 base, with 8 bases left in between. This CDR3 is built from 15 residues. CDR3 sequence: CASSVGGDSYNEQFF. The CDR3 region has the DNA TGTGCCAGCAGCGTAGGAGGCGATTCCTACAATGAGCAGTTCTTC.

The gene calls are TRBV7-2 and TRBJ1-1, with D maybe TRBD1 (6 bases). Trimming removed 2 bases from V and 4 bases from J, with 17 bases in between. CDR1 is SGHTA, CDR2 FQGNSA, per germline. There are 16 residues in the CDR3. The CDR3 loop is CASSLFGTSLTTEAFF. In DNA form, the CDR3 reads TGTGCCAGCAGCTTATTCGGGACATCGTTAACCACTGAAGCTTTCTTT.

The chain uses TRBV3-1 (or the pseudogene TRBV3-2) and TRBJ1-1, with a weak D call TRBD1 (6 bases). This CDR3 is 13 amino acids long. Germline CDR1 and CDR2: LGHDT and YNNKEL (reference sequence). V was clipped by 3 bases and J by 3 bases, with 8 bases between them. The CDR3 loop is CASSQRTDTEAFF. CDR3 nucleotides: TGTGCCAGCAGCCAGAGGACAGACACTGAAGCTTTCTTT.

The chain is built from TRBV6-5 and TRBJ2-2; TRBD1 agrees at 7 bases. The J segment lost 1 base and the V segment lost 2 bases, leaving 1 base of the junction unmatched. Germline CDR1 and CDR2: MNHEY and SVGAGI. The length of the CDR3 is 15 residues. The CDR3 loop reads CASSYRGQNTGELFF. As DNA, the CDR3 is TGTGCCAGCAGTTACAGGGGGCAGAACACCGGGGAGCTGTTTTTT.

The chain combines TRBV19 with TRBJ1-1; D possibly corresponds to TRBD1 (5 bases). V gave up 8 bases and J gave up 7 bases, with 11 bases separating them. The CDR3 has 11 residues. The germline gives CDR1 LNHDA, CDR2 SQIVND (reference sequence). The CDR3: CASRRGGEAFF. The DNA of the CDR3 is TGTGCCAGTCGTAGGGGCGGTGAAGCTTTCTTT. Combining the CDR3 with reference TRBV19 and TRBJ1-1 gives the whole variable domain DGGITQSPKYLFRKEGQNVTLSCEQNLNHDAMYWYRQDPGQGLRLIYYSQIVNDFQKGDIAEGYSVSREKKESFPLTVTSAQKNPTAFYLCASRRGGEAFFGQGTRLTVV.

This clone appeared a few times. This rearrangement joins TRBV11-2 to TRBJ2-7; the match to TRBD2 covers 14 bases. J lost 5 bases, V lost 3 bases, and 12 bases had no gene match. The CDR3 consists of 18 residues. Per germline, CDR1 SGHAT and CDR2 FQNNGV. The CDR3 region has the DNA TGTGCCAGCAGCTTTTCGACTAGCGGGAGGGCCGTCGGCCACGAGCAGTACTTC. It encodes CASSFSTSGRAVGHEQYF.

The chain couples TRBV27 to TRBJ1-3; 10 positions agree with TRBD1. V lost 5 bases, J lost 8 bases, and 3 bases stayed unmatched. Per the germline V gene, CDR1 is MNHEY and CDR2 is SMNVEV (reference sequence). This CDR3 region has 13 residues. CDR3 sequence: CASSPGTGDTIYF. CDR3 DNA: TGTGCCAGCAGTCCCGGGACAGGGGACACCATATATTTT.

The CDR3 DNA reads as TGCGCCAGCAGCTCAGGGACAGGGCGTGGAGATACGCAGTATTTT. Its protein product is CASSSGTGRGDTQYF. The rearrangement joins TRBV5-1 to TRBJ2-3, with 9 positions matching TRBD1. With 3 bases clipped from V and 5 bases from J, the junction kept 7 bases outside the gene matches. The CDR3 totals 15 residues. Germline CDR1 is SGHRS and CDR2 is YFSETQ.

The gene calls are TRBV5-6 and TRBJ1-6; 7 bases agree with TRBD1. Trimming removed 4 bases from V and 3 bases from J; junction bases left unmatched: 4. The CDR3 runs to 15 residues. From germline, CDR1 is SGHDT and CDR2 YYEEEE. In DNA form, the CDR3 reads TGTGCCAGCAGCCTTGGACAGGACTATAATTCACCCCTCCACTTT. Its translation is CASSLGQDYNSPLHF.

The rearrangement uses TRBV5-6 and TRBJ1-4; D may be TRBD1 (5 bases). Germline values: CDR1 SGHDT, CDR2 YYEEEE. The CDR3 length is 13 residues. Trimming shortened V by 3 bases and J by 8 bases, and 11 bases separated the two germline ends. CDR3 nucleotides: TGTGCCAGCAGCTACCACCGGGGGGAAAAACTGTTTTTT. Translated, it gives CASSYHRGEKLFF.

The chain couples TRBV27 to TRBJ1-2; 7 bases map to TRBD1. The CDR3 is 17 residues long. The germline V gene encodes CDR1 MNHEY and CDR2 SMNVEV (reference sequence). Trimming at V came to 4 bases and at J to 0 bases, leaving 11 bases not matched to a gene. CDR3 in DNA: TGTGCCAGCAGTTACAACAGGGGCCCCTATCCTAACTATGGCTACACCTTC. It translates to CASSYNRGPYPNYGYTF.

The V call is TRBV2, the J call TRBJ1-3; 7 bases match TRBD1. The CDR3 extends over 17 amino acids. The germline CDR1 and CDR2 sequences are SNHLY and FYNNEI. Losses at the gene ends were 2 bases for V and 4 bases for J; bases not matched to a gene: 11. As DNA, the CDR3 is TGTGCCAGCAGTGAATGGTTGCAGGGGGTACCCGGAAACACCATATATTTT. Its translation: CASSEWLQGVPGNTIYF.

For the CDR3, the DNA is TGTGCCAGCAGGAGACAGGGAACTGAAGCTTTCTTT. Its protein product is CASRRQGTEAFF. The chain joins TRBV6-5 to TRBJ1-1; 7 positions agree with TRBD1. The J segment lost 5 bases and the V segment lost 6 bases, leaving 3 bases of the junction unmatched. The V gene's germline CDR1 is MNHEY and CDR2 SVGAGI. The CDR3 sequence is 12 residues long.

The chain links TRBV23-1 to TRBJ1-1; D ambiguous. TRBV23-1 is flagged as an ORF with uncertain function. Trimming stripped 3 bases from V and 0 bases from J, with 8 bases between. This CDR3 is 14 amino acids long. In DNA form, the CDR3 reads TGCGCCAGCAGTCAGGTGGATCTGAACACTGAAGCTTTCTTT. Protein product: CASSQVDLNTEAFF.

The chain carries TRBV5-1 and TRBJ1-3, with D perhaps matching TRBD1 (5 bases). V was cut by 2 bases and J by 1 base, with 13 bases left in between. The germline gives CDR1 SGHRS, CDR2 YFSETQ. This CDR3 comprises 16 residues. CDR3 in DNA: TGCGCCAGCAGCTTCGCGGGGGTCTCGTCTGGAAACACCATATATTTT. Its translation is CASSFAGVSSGNTIYF.

The chain joins TRBV7-8 to TRBJ1-6, with D perhaps TRBD1 (6 bases). The V gene's germline CDR1 is SGHVS and CDR2 FQNEAQ. V was clipped by 6 bases and J by 5 bases, with 17 bases between them. The CDR3 extends over 16 amino acids. The CDR3 protein is CASRDDGRGDNSPLHF. The CDR3 DNA sequence: TGTGCCAGCAGGGATGACGGCAGGGGAGATAATTCACCCCTCCACTTT.

The rearrangement uses TRBV30 and TRBJ2-6, with D maybe TRBD2 (5 bases). Trimming shortened V by 6 bases and J by 0 bases, and 18 bases separated the two germline ends. Germline CDR1 GTSNPN, CDR2 SVGIG (reference sequence). The CDR3 consists of 17 residues. The CDR3 reads CACSARGFRSGANVLTF. Written as DNA, the CDR3 is TGTGCCTGTAGCGCCAGAGGATTTCGCTCTGGGGCCAACGTCCTGACTTTC.

The table lists this clone with a count of one. The genes are TRBV28 and TRBJ2-7; D is possibly TRBD1 or TRBD2 (5 bases each). The germline gives CDR1 MDHEN, CDR2 SYDVKM. CDR3 length: 15 amino acids. Trimming cost V 4 bases and J 4 bases, with 17 bases left between them. DNA for the CDR3: TGTGCCAGCAGTTCACCGGGACGGATGATTTACGAGCAGTACTTC. Encoded protein: CASSSPGRMIYEQYF.

This chain uses TRBV18 with TRBJ1-2; a weak D match, TRBD1 (5 bases). The germline V and J ends were trimmed by 4 bases and 4 bases, with 22 bases remaining between them. Per the germline V gene, CDR1 is KGHSH and CDR2 is LQKENI. This CDR3 region has 17 residues. For the CDR3, the DNA is TGTGCCAGCTCACGAGACCCTCTCGGAGTTCAGGGCTATGGCTACACCTTC. Protein product: CASSRDPLGVQGYGYTF.

The chain uses TRBV6-2 or TRBV6-3 and TRBJ2-7, with TRBD2 matching over 11 bases. J was trimmed by 9 bases and V by 5 bases; bases with no gene match: 12. This CDR3 is 15 amino acids long. Looked up from germline, CDR1 is MNHEY and CDR2 is SVGEGT. Here the CDR3 DNA reads TGTGCCAGCAGTCTCCTAGCGGGAGGCCCGGGAAGGCAGTACTTC. Translating it yields CASSLLAGGPGRQYF.

This clone was seen a handful of times. As DNA, the CDR3 is TGTGCCAGCAGCCACTTGGACAGGGGGGACTACACTGAAGCTTTCTTT. Its translation is CASSHLDRGDYTEAFF. This chain connects TRBV14 to TRBJ1-1; TRBD1 aligns across 10 bases. CDR1 and CDR2 from the germline V gene are SGHDN and FVKESK. V trimming: 3 bases; J trimming: 3 bases; junction bases outside the gene matches: 7. There are 16 residues in the CDR3.

This chain uses TRBV15 with TRBJ1-2; 8 bases match TRBD1. Germline V gene lookup returns CDR1 LNHNV and CDR2 YYDKDF (reference sequence). After removal of 5 bases from V and 7 bases from J, the junction contained 6 bases not matched to a gene. This CDR3 region has 13 residues. The CDR3 region is CATSRGQDSGYTF. The CDR3 DNA reads TGTGCCACCAGCCGGGGACAGGACAGTGGCTACACCTTC.

V usage is TRBV6-1 and J usage is TRBJ1-2, with D maybe TRBD1 (6 bases). The germline V gene has CDR1 MNHNS and CDR2 SASEGT. The V and J ends lost 0 bases and 1 base respectively, with 15 bases between them. This CDR3 is built from 17 residues. CDR3: CASSEARSAGDNYGYTF. The CDR3 DNA reads TGTGCCAGCAGTGAAGCGCGGTCGGCAGGGGATAACTATGGCTACACCTTC.

The chain recombines TRBV30 with TRBJ2-3; D is unresolved. Germline CDR1 GTSNPN, CDR2 SVGIG (reference sequence). This CDR3 spans 12 amino acids. V was shortened by 0 bases and J by 10 bases, with 11 bases between the two germline ends. CDR3 sequence reads: CAWSVTPKSQYF. Here the CDR3 DNA reads TGTGCCTGGAGTGTGACTCCGAAGTCGCAGTATTTT. The variable domain in full, completed from reference TRBV30 and TRBJ2-3, reads SQTIHQWPATLVQPVGSPLSLECTVEGTSNPNLYWYRQAAGRGLQLLFYSVGIGQISSEVPQNLSASRPQDRQFILSSKKLLLSDSGFYLCAWSVTPKSQYFGPGTRLTVL.

A single count supports this clone. The chain carries TRBV6-4 and TRBJ2-1; 12 bases match TRBD2. After removal of 0 bases from V and 6 bases from J, the junction contained 6 bases not matched to a gene. The CDR3 covers 17 residues. From germline, CDR1 is MRHNA and CDR2 SNTAGT. Written as DNA, the CDR3 is TGTGCCAGCAGTGACTCGTCTTCTAGCGGGGGGGCCAATGAGCAGTTCTTC. This translates into CASSDSSSSGGANEQFF.

The rearrangement links TRBV13 to TRBJ1-5; D not resolved. The CDR3 loop spans 13 amino acids. The ends were cut back, 1 base at V and 4 bases at J, with 5 bases in the middle. Per germline, CDR1 PRHDT and CDR2 FYEKMQ (reference sequence). CDR3 coding DNA: TGTGCCAGCAGCTTAGCCGGTAATCAGCCCCAGCATTTT. It codes for CASSLAGNQPQHF.

The chain links TRBV7-2 to TRBJ2-1; unclear D gene. Trimming shortened V by 2 bases and J by 2 bases, and 10 bases separated the two germline ends. The length of the CDR3 is 15 residues. Germline loops: CDR1 SGHTA, CDR2 FQGNSA. CDR3 sequence reads: CASSLSPAPYNEQFF. As DNA, the CDR3 is TGTGCCAGCAGCTTAAGTCCAGCCCCCTACAATGAGCAGTTCTTC.

As DNA, the CDR3 is TGTGCCAGTAGTATCGCCGGACTTGCGGGCTACACCTTC. It specifies CASSIAGLAGYTF. The chain combines TRBV19 with TRBJ1-2; D is ambiguous. V gave up 3 bases and J gave up 8 bases, with 13 bases separating them. Germline lookup yields CDR1 LNHDA and CDR2 SQIVND (reference sequence). This CDR3 has 13 residues.